Listed below are T cell receptor beta chains from one sample, sequenced in a study of CD8+CD57+ T cells in acquired aplastic anemia. In TCRdb, the reads were re-called with MiXCR into one record per CDR3 protein. The sample includes fewer than 200,000 distinct CDR3 sequences, 55% to 80% of them seen just once. Sequences were obtained from sorted CD4+, CD8+, or CD8+CD57+ T cells (not recorded which) from PBMCs. Receptors originate from a human donor in good health. Both conserved end residues are part of each CDR3. The D gene is left open where the match is weak. Clone size is given for some rows only: seen once, a few or many times, or a class if the clone is expanded.

cdr3_aa cdr3_nt j_call clone_size d_call v_call
CASSLIGGEQYF TGTGCCAGCAGCTTGATAGGGGGCGAGCAGTACTTC TRBJ2-7 - - TRBV7-8
CASSLVLASTDTQYF TGTGCCAGCAGCTTAGTCTTAGCAAGCACAGATACGCAGTATTTT TRBJ2-3 - - TRBV7-9
CSARPGPMNTEAFF TGCAGTGCTAGACCGGGACCTATGAACACTGAAGCTTTCTTT TRBJ1-1 - - TRBV20-1
CASSSGNPTDTQYF TGTGCCAGCAGCTCAGGGAACCCCACAGATACGCAGTATTTT TRBJ2-3 - - TRBV7-3
CATSSEAGAGLDNEQFF TGTGCCACCAGCAGTGAAGCGGGGGCGGGGTTGGACAATGAGCAGTTCTTC TRBJ2-1 - TRBD2 TRBV15
CASSLALYNEQFF TGTGCCAGCAGCTTGGCCTTATACAATGAGCAGTTCTTC TRBJ2-1 few - TRBV7-2
CASSFRRDRGFNEQYF TGTGCCAGCAGCTTCCGTAGGGACAGGGGGTTCAACGAGCAGTACTTC TRBJ2-7 - TRBD1 TRBV9
CASSQEQTSGNYEQYF TGTGCCAGCAGCCAAGAGCAGACTAGCGGAAACTACGAGCAGTACTTC TRBJ2-7 - TRBD2 TRBV7-9
CASSDTPFEYNEQFF TGTGCCAGCAGTGACACACCTTTTGAATACAATGAGCAGTTCTTC TRBJ2-1 many - TRBV25-1
CAISEAVIPYEQYF TGTGCCATCAGCGAGGCGGTGATCCCCTACGAGCAGTACTTC TRBJ2-7 - - TRBV10-3
CASTQGASSTDTQYF TGCGCCAGCACCCAAGGGGCGTCTAGCACAGATACGCAGTATTTT TRBJ2-3 - - TRBV5-1
CSAGKDQPQHF TGCAGTGCTGGTAAAGATCAGCCCCAGCATTTT TRBJ1-5 once - TRBV20-1
CASSPSTGVGYTF TGTGCCAGCAGCCCCAGCACAGGGGTCGGCTACACCTTC TRBJ1-2 - TRBD1 TRBV7-3
CARGTVSGNTIYF TGTGCCAGAGGGACGGTCTCTGGAAACACCATATATTTT TRBJ1-3 - - TRBV6-1
CASSLLETDTQYF TGTGCCAGCAGCTTACTTGAGACAGATACGCAGTATTTT TRBJ2-3 many - TRBV7-9
CASSLATSGYYEQYF TGTGCCAGCAGCTTAGCGACTAGCGGGTACTACGAGCAGTACTTC TRBJ2-7 once TRBD2 TRBV7-2
CASSIFGGAIYSNQPQHF TGTGCCAGTAGTATTTTCGGGGGGGCCATATATAGCAATCAGCCCCAGCATTTT TRBJ1-5 many - TRBV19
CASSPSPSGNTIYF TGTGCCAGCAGCCCCTCTCCCTCTGGAAACACCATATATTTT TRBJ1-3 - - TRBV9
CASSDKGASGNTIYF TGTGCCAGCAGTGATAAGGGTGCCTCTGGAAACACCATATATTTT TRBJ1-3 - - TRBV2
CASSYGSSGELFF TGTGCCAGCAGTTACGGGAGCTCCGGGGAGCTGTTTTTT TRBJ2-2 many - TRBV6-5
CATSRDVDLGYNEQYF TGTGCCACCAGCAGAGATGTTGACTTGGGCTACAATGAGCAGTACTTC TRBJ2-5 - - TRBV15
CASSRVSDHEQYF TGTGCCAGCAGCCGAGTCTCTGACCACGAGCAGTACTTC TRBJ2-7 - - TRBV9
CASSSAVDEQFF TGTGCCAGCAGCTCAGCGGTGGATGAGCAGTTCTTC TRBJ2-1 many - TRBV11-2
CATSDPRGSNEQFF TGTGCCACCAGTGATCCCCGGGGGTCCAATGAGCAGTTCTTC TRBJ2-1 - - TRBV24-1
CATSRYSLRTGKYEQYF TGTGCCACCAGCAGATACTCTTTGAGGACAGGGAAGTACGAGCAGTACTTC TRBJ2-7 few TRBD1 TRBV15
CASMKTIAGLHNEQFF TGTGCCAGCATGAAGACAATCGCGGGACTTCACAATGAGCAGTTCTTC TRBJ2-1 many - TRBV19
CASSVRRLDVREQYF TGTGCCAGCAGTGTCAGACGACTAGATGTTAGAGAGCAGTACTTC TRBJ2-7 - - TRBV2
CASSQVSSDRGYEQYF TGCGCCAGCAGCCAAGTGTCCTCGGACCGAGGCTACGAGCAGTACTTC TRBJ2-7 - - TRBV4-1
CATSRDSLNTIYF TGTGCCACCAGCAGAGATTCGTTGAACACCATATATTTT TRBJ1-3 - - TRBV15
CSASPLSVSSYSEQFF TGCAGTGCTAGCCCTCTAAGCGTGAGTTCCTACAGTGAGCAGTTCTTC TRBJ2-1 - - TRBV20-1
CASTFASTNTEAFF TGTGCCAGCACATTTGCTTCGACGAACACTGAAGCTTTCTTT TRBJ1-1 - - TRBV2
CASSPKGREAQHF TGTGCCAGCAGCCCAAAGGGGCGAGAGGCCCAGCATTTT TRBJ1-5 - - TRBV7-9
CSAPGGGYTF TGCAGTGCACCAGGGGGAGGCTACACCTTC TRBJ1-2 - TRBD1 TRBV20-1
CATSRDPGTKNIQYF TGTGCCACCAGCAGAGATCCGGGCACCAAAAACATTCAGTACTTC TRBJ2-4 - - TRBV15
CASSETANQPQHF TGTGCCAGCAGTGAGACAGCTAATCAGCCCCAGCATTTT TRBJ1-5 - - TRBV2
CASSLRGQGGNTIYF TGTGCCAGCAGCTTACGGGGACAGGGAGGAAACACCATATATTTT TRBJ1-3 - TRBD1 TRBV9
CASSLEVSYQSSYEQYF TGTGCCAGCAGCTTAGAGGTGTCCTACCAGTCCTCCTACGAGCAGTACTTC TRBJ2-7 - - TRBV7-2